The T cell receptor (beta chain) under discussion was sequenced for a study of Graves' ophthalmopathy and Graves' hyperthyroidism. Trimming stripped 4 bases from V and 14 bases from J, with 6 bases between. Looked up from germline, CDR1 is DFQATT and CDR2 is SNEGSKA (reference sequence). The CDR3 has 9 residues. Amplifying from RNA transcripts, the study obtained TCR beta CDR3 regions. Second-round multiplex PCR followed a first-round RT-PCR using HTBI primers. TCRdb ran MiXCR on the multiplex PCR reads and lists one entry per CDR3 protein. The table lists fewer than 70,000 distinct CDR3 sequences, around 50% of them singletons, with 4.7% in the top ten. The sample holds one count of this clonotype. Ophthalmopathy donors were characterized by moderate-to-severe activity, CAS of at least 3, NOSPECS of at least 4, and duration under 3 months.

The V call is TRBV20-1, the J call TRBJ1-6; D is unresolved. Specimen: peripheral blood. The receptor was isolated from an adult woman with Graves' ophthalmopathy. Here the CDR3 DNA reads TGCAGTGCTATCCTCGCCCTCCACTTT. Translated, it gives CSAILALHF.